These T cell receptor beta chains were read from a single sample in a study of blood T cell repertoires in COVID-19. TCRdb's copy holds only in-frame clones and misses some; the assay was immunoSEQ multiplex PCR. This table holds about 150,000 clones, roughly nine tenths found once. Sequenced material: peripheral blood. The receptors shown here come from a woman aged 40-49 years with acute or convalescent COVID-19. The CDR3 runs from the conserved cysteine through the conserved F or W. The D gene is left open where the match is weak.

d_call | j_call | v_call | cdr3_length | cdr3_aa | cdr3_nt
NA | TRBJ1-2 | TRBV3-1/TRBV3-2 | 16 | CASSQGLPWRRYGYTF | TGTGCCAGCAGCCAAGGGTTGCCCTGGCGGAGGTATGGCTACACCTTC
NA | TRBJ2-7 | TRBV5-1 | 17 | CASSLFEVKESSYEQYF | TGCGCCAGCAGCTTGTTCGAGGTCAAGGAGAGCTCCTACGAGCAGTACTTC
TRBD1 | TRBJ2-7 | TRBV7-9 | 14 | CASSNGQGGYEQYF | TGTGCCAGCAGCAACGGACAGGGGGGATACGAGCAGTACTTC
TRBD1 | TRBJ1-2 | TRBV29-1 | 14 | CSAMGQGGPDGYTF | TGCAGCGCAATGGGACAGGGGGGACCAGATGGCTACACCTTC
NA | TRBJ1-6 | TRBV25-1 | 13 | CASSNSYNSPLHF | TGTGCCAGCAGTAACAGTTATAATTCACCCCTCCACTTT
NA | TRBJ1-2 | TRBV6-5 | 13 | CASSYGDQRSYTF | TGTGCCAGCAGTTACGGGGATCAGCGGTCCTACACCTTC
TRBD1 | TRBJ2-4 | TRBV28 | 17 | CASSPLGDRSGKNIQYF | TGTGCCAGCAGTCCCCTGGGGGACAGGTCCGGAAAAAACATTCAGTACTTC
NA | TRBJ2-7 | TRBV18 | 13 | CASSPVEGARQYF | TGTGCCAGCTCACCAGTCGAAGGCGCTAGGCAGTACTTC
TRBD1 | TRBJ1-6 | TRBV9 | 15 | CASSEQGAGNSPLHF | TGTGCCAGCAGCGAACAGGGGGCCGGTAATTCACCCCTCCACTTT
NA | TRBJ1-4 | TRBV11-2 | 14 | CASSFAGGYEKLFF | TGTGCCAGCAGCTTCGCGGGAGGGTATGAAAAACTGTTTTTT
TRBD2 | TRBJ2-1 | TRBV28 | 16 | CASSLGLAGVYNEQFF | TGTGCCAGCAGCCTCGGACTAGCGGGAGTTTACAATGAGCAGTTCTTC
TRBD1 | TRBJ1-2 | TRBV2 | 13 | CASSEGTGHGYTF | TGTGCCAGCAGTGAAGGGACAGGTCATGGCTACACCTTC
TRBD1 | TRBJ1-1 | TRBV18 | 14 | CASSPRTGGTEAFF | TGTGCCAGCTCACCTCGGACAGGGGGCACTGAAGCTTTCTTT
TRBD1 | TRBJ2-7 | TRBV4-1 | 16 | CASSQVTGAYPGEQYF | TGCGCCAGCAGCCAAGTGACAGGGGCCTACCCAGGCGAGCAGTACTTC
TRBD2 | TRBJ2-7 | TRBV3-1/TRBV3-2 | 15 | CASSQGTRRDYEQYF | TGTGCCAGCAGCCAGGGGACTAGAAGAGACTACGAGCAGTACTTC
TRBD2 | TRBJ2-1 | TRBV29-1 | 15 | CSVGRGGRPYNEQFF | TGCAGCGTTGGAAGAGGCGGGAGACCTTACAATGAGCAGTTCTTC
TRBD2 | TRBJ2-2 | TRBV24-1 | 17 | CATGTSGRFPYTGELFF | TGTGCCACCGGGACTAGCGGGAGGTTCCCCTACACCGGGGAGCTGTTTTTT